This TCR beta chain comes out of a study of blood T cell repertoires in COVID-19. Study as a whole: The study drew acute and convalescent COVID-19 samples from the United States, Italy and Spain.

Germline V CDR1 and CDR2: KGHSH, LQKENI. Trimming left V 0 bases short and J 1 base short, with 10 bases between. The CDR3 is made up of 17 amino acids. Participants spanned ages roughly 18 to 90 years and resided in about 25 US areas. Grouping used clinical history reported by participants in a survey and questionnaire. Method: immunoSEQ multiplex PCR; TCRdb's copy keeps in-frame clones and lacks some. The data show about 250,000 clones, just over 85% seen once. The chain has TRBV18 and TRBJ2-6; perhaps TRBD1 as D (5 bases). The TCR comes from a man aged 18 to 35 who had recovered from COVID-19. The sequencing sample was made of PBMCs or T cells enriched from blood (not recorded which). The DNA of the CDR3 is TGTGCCAGCTCACCACCGACAGAGCTATCTGGGGCCAACGTCCTGACTTTC. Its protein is CASSPPTELSGANVLTF.